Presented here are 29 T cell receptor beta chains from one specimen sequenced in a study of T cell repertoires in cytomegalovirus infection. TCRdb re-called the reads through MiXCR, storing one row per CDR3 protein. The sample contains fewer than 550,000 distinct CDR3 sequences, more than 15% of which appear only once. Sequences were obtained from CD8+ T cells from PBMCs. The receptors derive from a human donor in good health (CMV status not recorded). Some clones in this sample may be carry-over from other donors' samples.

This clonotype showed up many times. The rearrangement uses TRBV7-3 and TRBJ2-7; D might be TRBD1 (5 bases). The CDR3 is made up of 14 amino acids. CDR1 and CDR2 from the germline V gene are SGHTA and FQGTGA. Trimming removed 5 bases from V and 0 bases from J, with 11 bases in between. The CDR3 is CASSPQGGSYEQYF. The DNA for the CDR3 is TGTGCCAGCAGCCCTCAGGGCGGCTCCTACGAGCAGTACTTC.

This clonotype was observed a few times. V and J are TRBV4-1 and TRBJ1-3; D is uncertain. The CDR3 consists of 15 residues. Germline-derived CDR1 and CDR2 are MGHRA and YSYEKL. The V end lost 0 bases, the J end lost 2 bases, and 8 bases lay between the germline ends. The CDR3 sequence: CASSQDKGAGNTIYF. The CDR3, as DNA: TGCGCCAGCAGCCAAGATAAAGGTGCTGGAAACACCATATATTTT.

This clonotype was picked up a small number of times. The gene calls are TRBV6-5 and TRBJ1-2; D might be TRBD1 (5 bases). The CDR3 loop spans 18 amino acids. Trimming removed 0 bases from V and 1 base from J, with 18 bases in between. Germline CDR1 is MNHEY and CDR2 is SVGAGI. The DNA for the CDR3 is TGTGCCAGCAGTTACTCGATTCAGGGTAGGCCATTTAACTATGGCTACACCTTC. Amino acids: CASSYSIQGRPFNYGYTF.

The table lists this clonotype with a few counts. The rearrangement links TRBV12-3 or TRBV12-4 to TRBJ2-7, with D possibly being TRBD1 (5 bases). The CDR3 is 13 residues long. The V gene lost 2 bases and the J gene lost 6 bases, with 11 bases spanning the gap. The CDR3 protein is CASSLQTVLEQYF. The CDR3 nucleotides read TGTGCCAGCAGTTTACAGACAGTCCTCGAGCAGTACTTC.

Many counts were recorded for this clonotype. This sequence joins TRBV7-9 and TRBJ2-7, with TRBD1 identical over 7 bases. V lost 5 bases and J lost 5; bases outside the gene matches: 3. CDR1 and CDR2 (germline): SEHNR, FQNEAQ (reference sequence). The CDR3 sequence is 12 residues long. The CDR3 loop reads CASSPGGNEQYF. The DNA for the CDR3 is TGTGCCAGCAGCCCAGGGGGAAACGAGCAGTACTTC.

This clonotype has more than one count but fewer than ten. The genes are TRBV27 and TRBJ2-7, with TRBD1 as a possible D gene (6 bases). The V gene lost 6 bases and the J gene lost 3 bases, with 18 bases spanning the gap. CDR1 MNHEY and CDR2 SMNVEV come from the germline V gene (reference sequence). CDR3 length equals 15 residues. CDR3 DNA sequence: TGTGCCAGCAGCTACAACAGGGAACCCCTCTACGAGCAGTACTTC. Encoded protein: CASSYNREPLYEQYF.

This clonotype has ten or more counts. CDR3 in DNA: TGTGCTAGTGGTCCAAACCAGGGGGCTCCCAAAAACATTCAGTACTTC. Translated: CASGPNQGAPKNIQYF. V usage is TRBV12-5 and J usage is TRBJ2-4; 8 nucleotides agree with TRBD1. After removal of 5 bases from V and 2 bases from J, the junction contained 8 bases not matched to a gene. CDR3 length: 16 residues. The germline V gene encodes CDR1 LGHNT and CDR2 FRNRAP.

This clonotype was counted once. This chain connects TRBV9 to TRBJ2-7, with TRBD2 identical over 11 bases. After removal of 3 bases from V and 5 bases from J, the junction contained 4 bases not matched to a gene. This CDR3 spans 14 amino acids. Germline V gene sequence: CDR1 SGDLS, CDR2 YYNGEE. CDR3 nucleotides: TGTGCCAGCAGCGCCACTAGCGGGAGTCACGAGCAGTACTTC. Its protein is CASSATSGSHEQYF.

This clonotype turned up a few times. CDR3 sequence (DNA): TGTGCCAGCAGTGAAACTCAGGCCCCAGGGCATTCACCCCTCCACTTT. Translated: CASSETQAPGHSPLHF. The J gene is TRBJ1-6, the V gene TRBV2; weak D call: TRBD1 (5 bases). From germline, CDR1 is SNHLY and CDR2 FYNNEI. The CDR3 runs to 16 residues. Trimming left V 2 bases short and J 8 bases short, with 16 bases between.

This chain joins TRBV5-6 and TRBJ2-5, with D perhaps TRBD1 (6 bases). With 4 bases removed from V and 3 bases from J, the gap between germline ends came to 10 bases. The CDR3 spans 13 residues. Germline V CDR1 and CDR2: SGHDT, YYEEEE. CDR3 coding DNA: TGTGCCAGCAGCCGCAACAGGGAAGAGACCCAGTACTTC. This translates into CASSRNREETQYF.

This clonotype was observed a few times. The CDR3 DNA is TGTGCCAGCAGGACCTTTAGCGGGGGCGCAGATACGCAGTATTTT. Translated, it gives CASRTFSGGADTQYF. The chain couples TRBV2 to TRBJ2-3; 9 nucleotides line up with TRBD2. CDR1 and CDR2 from the germline V gene are SNHLY and FYNNEI. The CDR3 totals 15 residues. With 6 bases clipped from V and 4 bases from J, the junction kept 8 bases outside the gene matches.

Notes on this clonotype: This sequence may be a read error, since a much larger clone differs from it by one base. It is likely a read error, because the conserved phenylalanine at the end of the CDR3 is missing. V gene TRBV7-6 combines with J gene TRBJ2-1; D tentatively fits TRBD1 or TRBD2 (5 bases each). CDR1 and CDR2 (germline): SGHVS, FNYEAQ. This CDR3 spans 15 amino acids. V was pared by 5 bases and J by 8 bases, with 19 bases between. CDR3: CASSTGGPAIYEQFL. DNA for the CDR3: TGTGCCAGCAGCACTGGGGGTCCGGCCATCTATGAGCAGTTCTTA.

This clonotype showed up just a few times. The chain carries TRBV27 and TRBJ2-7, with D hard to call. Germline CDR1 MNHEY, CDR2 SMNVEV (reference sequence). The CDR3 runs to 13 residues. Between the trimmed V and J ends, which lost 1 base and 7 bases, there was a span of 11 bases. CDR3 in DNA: TGTGCCAGCAGTTTATTAACGCCATGGGAGCAGTACTTC. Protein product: CASSLLTPWEQYF.

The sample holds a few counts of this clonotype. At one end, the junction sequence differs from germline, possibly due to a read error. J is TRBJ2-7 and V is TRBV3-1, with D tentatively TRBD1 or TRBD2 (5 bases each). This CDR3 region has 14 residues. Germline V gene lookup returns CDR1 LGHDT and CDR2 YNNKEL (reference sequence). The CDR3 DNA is TGTGCCAGCAGCCAAGTTAGGGACCCAGTATGGGCGGACTTC. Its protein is CASSQVRDPVWADF.

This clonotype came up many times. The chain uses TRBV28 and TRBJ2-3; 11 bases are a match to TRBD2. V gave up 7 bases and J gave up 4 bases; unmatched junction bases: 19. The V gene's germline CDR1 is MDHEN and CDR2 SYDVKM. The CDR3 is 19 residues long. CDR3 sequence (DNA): TGTGCCAGCACCCTTTCGGTCCTACTAGCGGGAGAGGGGTCAGATACGCAGTATTTT. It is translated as CASTLSVLLAGEGSDTQYF.

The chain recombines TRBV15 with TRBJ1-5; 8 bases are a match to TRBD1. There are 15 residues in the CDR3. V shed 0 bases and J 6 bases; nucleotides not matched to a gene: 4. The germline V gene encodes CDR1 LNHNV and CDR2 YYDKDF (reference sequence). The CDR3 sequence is CATSREAGGGQPQHF. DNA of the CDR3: TGTGCCACCAGCAGAGAGGCAGGGGGCGGTCAGCCCCAGCATTTT. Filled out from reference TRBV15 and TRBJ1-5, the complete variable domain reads DAMVIQNPRYQVTQFGKPVTLSCSQTLNHNVMYWYQQKSSQAPKLLFHYYDKDFNNEADTPDNFQSRRPNTSFCFLDIRSPGLGDTAMYLCATSREAGGGQPQHFGDGTRLSIL.

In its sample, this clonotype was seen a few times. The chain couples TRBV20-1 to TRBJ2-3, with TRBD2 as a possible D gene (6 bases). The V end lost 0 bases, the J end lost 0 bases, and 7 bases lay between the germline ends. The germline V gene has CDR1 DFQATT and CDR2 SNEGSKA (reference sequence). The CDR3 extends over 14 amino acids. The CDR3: CSARDGTSTDTQYF. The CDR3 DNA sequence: TGCAGTGCTAGAGATGGGACTAGCACAGATACGCAGTATTTT.

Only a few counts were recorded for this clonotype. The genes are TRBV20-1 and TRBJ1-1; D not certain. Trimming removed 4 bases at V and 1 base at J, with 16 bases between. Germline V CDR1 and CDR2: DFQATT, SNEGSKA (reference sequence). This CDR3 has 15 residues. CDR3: CSAMHISRGNTEAFF. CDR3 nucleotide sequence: TGCAGTGCTATGCATATCTCCCGAGGGAACACTGAAGCTTTCTTT.

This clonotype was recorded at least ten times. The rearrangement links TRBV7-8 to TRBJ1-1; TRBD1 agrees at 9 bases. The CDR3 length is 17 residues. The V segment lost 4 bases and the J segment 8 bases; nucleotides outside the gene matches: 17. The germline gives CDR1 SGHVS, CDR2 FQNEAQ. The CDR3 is CASSSRRQGVPYNEAFF. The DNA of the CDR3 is TGTGCCAGCAGCTCACGAAGACAGGGGGTTCCATATAACGAAGCTTTCTTT.

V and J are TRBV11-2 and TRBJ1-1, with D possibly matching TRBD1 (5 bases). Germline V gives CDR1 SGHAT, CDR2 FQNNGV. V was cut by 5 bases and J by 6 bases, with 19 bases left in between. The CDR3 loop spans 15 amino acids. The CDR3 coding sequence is TGTGCCAGCAGCCTAGGGGTGACCAGACCTGCTGAAGCTTTCTTT. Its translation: CASSLGVTRPAEAFF.

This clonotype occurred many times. CDR3 in amino acids: CASSESDSGSRELFF. CDR3 nucleotide sequence: TGTGCCAGCAGTGAATCGGATAGCGGGAGCCGGGAGCTGTTTTTT. The chain uses TRBV6-1 and TRBJ2-2, with 9 bases matching TRBD2. In germline, CDR1 is MNHNS, CDR2 SASEGT. The CDR3 extends over 15 amino acids. The V gene end was trimmed by 2 bases and the J gene end by 9 bases; junction bases not matched to a gene: 7.

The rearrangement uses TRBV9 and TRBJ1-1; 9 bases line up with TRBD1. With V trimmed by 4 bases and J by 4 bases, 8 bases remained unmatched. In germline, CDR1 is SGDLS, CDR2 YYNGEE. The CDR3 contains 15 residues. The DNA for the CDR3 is TGTGCCAGCAGCCCCCCACAGGGGGCGAGCACTGAAGCTTTCTTT. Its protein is CASSPPQGASTEAFF. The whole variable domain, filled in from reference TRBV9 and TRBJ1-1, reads DSGVTQTPKHLITATGQRVTLRCSPRSGDLSVYWYQQSLDQGLQFLIQYYNGEERAKGNILERFSAQQFPDLHSELNLSSLELGDSALYFCASSPPQGASTEAFFGQGTRLTVV.

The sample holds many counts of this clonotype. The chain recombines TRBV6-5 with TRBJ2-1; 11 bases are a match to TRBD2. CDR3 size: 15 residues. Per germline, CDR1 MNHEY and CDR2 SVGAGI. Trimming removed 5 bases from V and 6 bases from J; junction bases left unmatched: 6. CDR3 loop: CASSIAGGPGNEQFF. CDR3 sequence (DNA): TGTGCCAGCAGTATAGCGGGGGGGCCCGGCAATGAGCAGTTCTTC.

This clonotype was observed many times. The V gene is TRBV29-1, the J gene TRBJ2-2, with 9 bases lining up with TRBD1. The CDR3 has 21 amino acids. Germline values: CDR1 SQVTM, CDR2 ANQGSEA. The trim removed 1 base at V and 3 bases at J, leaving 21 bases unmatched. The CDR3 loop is CSVEVGLGYRDRAFHTGELFF. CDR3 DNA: TGCAGCGTTGAAGTAGGGCTCGGATACCGGGACAGGGCTTTTCACACCGGGGAGCTGTTTTTT.

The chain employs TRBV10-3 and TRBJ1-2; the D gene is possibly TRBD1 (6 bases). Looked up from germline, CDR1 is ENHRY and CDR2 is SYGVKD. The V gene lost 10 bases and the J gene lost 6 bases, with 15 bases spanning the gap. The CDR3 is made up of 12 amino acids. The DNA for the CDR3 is TGTGCCACGACTGGACAGAGTCATGGCTACACCTTC. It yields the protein CATTGQSHGYTF.

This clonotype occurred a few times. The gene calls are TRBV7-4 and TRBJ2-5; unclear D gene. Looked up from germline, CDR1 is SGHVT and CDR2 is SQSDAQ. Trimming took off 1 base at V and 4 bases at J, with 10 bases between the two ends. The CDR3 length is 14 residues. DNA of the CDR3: TGTGCCAGCAGCTTAGTAGGGATTGCAGAGACCCAGTACTTC. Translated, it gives CASSLVGIAETQYF.

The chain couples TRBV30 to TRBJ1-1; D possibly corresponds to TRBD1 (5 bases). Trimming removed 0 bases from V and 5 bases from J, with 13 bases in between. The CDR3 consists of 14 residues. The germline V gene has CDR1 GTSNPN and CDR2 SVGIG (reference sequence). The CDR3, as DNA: TGTGCCTGGAGTGTAGGGGCCGGCGGTACTGAAGCTTTCTTT. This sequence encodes CAWSVGAGGTEAFF.

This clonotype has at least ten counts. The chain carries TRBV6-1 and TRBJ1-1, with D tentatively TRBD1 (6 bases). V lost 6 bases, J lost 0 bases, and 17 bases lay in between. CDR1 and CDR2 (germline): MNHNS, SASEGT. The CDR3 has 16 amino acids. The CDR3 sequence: CASSEGGAVMNTEAFF. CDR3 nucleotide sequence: TGTGCCAGCAGCGAGGGGGGGGCGGTGATGAACACTGAAGCTTTCTTT.

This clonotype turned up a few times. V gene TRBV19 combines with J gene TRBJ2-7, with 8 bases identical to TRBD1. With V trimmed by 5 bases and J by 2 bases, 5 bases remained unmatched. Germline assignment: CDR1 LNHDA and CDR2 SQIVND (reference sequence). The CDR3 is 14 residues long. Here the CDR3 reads CASSPGQATYEQYF. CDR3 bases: TGTGCCAGTAGTCCGGGACAGGCGACCTACGAGCAGTACTTC.